This T cell receptor beta chain was recovered during a study of graft-versus-host responses after intestinal transplantation. Study conclusions and caveats: Some GvH clones were seen earlier in gut or blood, suggesting intestinal origin.

Assay used: immunoSEQ multiplex PCR; TCRdb lists only in-frame clones, some missing. Of around 90,000 clones listed, around 90% are singletons. The junction had 2 bases not matched to a gene; V was cut back by 1 base and J by 9 bases. There are 12 residues in the CDR3. With regard to this clone: No antigen is known for it.

The material was unstimulated CD8+ T cells sorted from spleen or lymph node cells, obtained before transplant. The chain links TRBV23-1 to TRBJ2-5; 7 positions agree with TRBD2. TRBV23-1 is an ORF; its function is uncertain. This clonotype originated in a human donor who was the organ donor for an intestinal transplant. The CDR3 sequence: CASSQLGGAQYF. CDR3 in DNA: TGCGCCAGCAGTCAATTGGGGGGGGCCCAGTACTTC.